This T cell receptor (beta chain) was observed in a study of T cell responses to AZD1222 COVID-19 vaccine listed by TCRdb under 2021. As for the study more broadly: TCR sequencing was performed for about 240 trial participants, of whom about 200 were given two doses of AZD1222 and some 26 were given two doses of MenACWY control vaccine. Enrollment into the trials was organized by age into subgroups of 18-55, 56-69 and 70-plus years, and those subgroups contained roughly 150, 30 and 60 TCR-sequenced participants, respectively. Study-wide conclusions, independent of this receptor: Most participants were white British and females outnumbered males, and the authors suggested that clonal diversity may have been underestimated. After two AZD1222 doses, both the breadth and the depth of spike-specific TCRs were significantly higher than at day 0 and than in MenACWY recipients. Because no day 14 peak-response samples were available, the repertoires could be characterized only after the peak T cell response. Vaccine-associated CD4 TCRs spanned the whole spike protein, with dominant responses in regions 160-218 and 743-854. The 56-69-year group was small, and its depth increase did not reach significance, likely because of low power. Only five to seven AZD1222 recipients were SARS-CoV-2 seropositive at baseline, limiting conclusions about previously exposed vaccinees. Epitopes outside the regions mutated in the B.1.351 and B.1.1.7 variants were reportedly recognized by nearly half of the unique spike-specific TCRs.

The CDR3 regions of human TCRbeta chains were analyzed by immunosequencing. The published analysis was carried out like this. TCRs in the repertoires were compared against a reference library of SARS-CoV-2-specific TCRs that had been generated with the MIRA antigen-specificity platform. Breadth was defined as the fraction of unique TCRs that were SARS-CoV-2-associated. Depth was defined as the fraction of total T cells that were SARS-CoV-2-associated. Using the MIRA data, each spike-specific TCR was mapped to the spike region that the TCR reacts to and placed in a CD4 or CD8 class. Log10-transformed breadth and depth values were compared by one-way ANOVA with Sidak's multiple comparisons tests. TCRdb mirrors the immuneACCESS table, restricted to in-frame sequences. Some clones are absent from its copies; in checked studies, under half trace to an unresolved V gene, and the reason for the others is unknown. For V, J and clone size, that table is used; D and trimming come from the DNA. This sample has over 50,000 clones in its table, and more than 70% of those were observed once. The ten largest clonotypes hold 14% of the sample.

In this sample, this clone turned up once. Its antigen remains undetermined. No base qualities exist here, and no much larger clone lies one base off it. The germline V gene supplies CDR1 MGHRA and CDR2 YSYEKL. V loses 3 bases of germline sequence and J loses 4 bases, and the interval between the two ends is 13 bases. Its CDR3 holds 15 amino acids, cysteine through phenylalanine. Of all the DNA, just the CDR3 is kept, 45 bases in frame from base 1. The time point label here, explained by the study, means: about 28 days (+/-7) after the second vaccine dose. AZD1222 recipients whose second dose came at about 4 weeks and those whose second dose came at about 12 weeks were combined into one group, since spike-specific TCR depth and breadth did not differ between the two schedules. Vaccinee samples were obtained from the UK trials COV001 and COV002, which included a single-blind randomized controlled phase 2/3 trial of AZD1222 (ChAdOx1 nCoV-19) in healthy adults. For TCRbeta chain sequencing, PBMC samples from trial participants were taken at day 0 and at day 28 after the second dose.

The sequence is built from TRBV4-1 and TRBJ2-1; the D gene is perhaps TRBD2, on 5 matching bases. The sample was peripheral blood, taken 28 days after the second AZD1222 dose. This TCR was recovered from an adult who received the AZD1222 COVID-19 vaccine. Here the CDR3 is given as CASSQGLSAYNEQFF. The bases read TGCGCCAGCAGCCAGGGCCTTAGCGCGTACAATGAGCAGTTCTTC.